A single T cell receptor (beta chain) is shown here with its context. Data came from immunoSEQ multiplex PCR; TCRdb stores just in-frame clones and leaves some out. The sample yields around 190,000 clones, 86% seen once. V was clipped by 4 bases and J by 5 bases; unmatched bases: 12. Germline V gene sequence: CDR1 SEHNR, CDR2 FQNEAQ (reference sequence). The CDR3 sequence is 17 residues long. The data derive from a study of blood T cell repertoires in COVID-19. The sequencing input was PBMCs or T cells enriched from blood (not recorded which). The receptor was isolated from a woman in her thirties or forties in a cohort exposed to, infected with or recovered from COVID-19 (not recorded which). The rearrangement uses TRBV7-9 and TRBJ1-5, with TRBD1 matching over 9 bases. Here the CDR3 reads CASSSNNLRQGDQPQHF. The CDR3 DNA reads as TGTGCCAGCAGCTCCAACAACCTCCGACAGGGGGATCAGCCCCAGCATTTT.